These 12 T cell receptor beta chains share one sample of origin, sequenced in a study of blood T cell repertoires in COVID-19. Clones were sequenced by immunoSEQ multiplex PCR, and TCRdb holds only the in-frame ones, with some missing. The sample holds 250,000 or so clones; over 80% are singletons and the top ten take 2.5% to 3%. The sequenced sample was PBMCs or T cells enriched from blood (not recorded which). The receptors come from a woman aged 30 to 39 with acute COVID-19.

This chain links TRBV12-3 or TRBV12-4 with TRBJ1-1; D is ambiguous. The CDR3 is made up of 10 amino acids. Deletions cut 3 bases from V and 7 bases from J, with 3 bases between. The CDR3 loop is CASSFVEAFF. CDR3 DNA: TGTGCCAGCAGTTTCGTTGAAGCTTTCTTT.

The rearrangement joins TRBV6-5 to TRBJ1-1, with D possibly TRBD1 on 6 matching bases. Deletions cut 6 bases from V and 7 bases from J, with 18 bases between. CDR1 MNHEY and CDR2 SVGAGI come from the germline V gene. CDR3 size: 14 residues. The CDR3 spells CASRADRSSGEAFF. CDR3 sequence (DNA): TGTGCCAGCAGAGCGGACAGATCGTCGGGTGAAGCTTTCTTT.

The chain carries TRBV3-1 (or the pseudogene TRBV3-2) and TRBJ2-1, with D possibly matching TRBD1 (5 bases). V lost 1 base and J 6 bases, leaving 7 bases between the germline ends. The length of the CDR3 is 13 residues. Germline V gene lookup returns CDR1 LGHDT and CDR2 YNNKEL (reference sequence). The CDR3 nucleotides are TGTGCCAGCAGCCAAGTGCAGGGCAATGAGCAGTTCTTC. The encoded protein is CASSQVQGNEQFF.

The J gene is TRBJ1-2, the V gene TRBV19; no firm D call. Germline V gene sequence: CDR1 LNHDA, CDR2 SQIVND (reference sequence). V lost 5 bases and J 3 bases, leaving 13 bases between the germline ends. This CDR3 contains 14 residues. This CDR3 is CASSQLLWDYGYTF. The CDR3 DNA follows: TGTGCCAGTAGTCAACTACTTTGGGACTATGGCTACACCTTC. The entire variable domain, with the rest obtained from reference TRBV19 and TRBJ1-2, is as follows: DGGITQSPKYLFRKEGQNVTLSCEQNLNHDAMYWYRQDPGQGLRLIYYSQIVNDFQKGDIAEGYSVSREKKESFPLTVTSAQKNPTAFYLCASSQLLWDYGYTFGSGTRLTVV.

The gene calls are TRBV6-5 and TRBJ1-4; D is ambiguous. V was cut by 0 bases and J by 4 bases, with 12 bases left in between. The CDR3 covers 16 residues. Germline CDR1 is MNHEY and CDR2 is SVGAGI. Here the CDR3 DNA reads TGTGCCAGCAGTTACTCGACCTCAGGCCATAATGAAAAACTGTTTTTT. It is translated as CASSYSTSGHNEKLFF.

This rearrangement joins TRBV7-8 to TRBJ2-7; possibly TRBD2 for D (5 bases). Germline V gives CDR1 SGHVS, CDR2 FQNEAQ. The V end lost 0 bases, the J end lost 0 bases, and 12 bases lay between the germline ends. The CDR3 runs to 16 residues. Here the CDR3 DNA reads TGTGCCAGCAGCTTAGCGGTGACTACCTTCTCCTACGAGCAGTACTTC. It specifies CASSLAVTTFSYEQYF.

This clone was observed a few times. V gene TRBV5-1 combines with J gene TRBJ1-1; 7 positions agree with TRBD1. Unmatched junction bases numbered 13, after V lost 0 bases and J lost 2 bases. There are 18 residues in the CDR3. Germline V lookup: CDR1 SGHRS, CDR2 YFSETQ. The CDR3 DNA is TGCGCCAGCAGCTTGGGCCCACAGATGGCAGGGGGAAACACTGAAGCTTTCTTT. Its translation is CASSLGPQMAGGNTEAFF.

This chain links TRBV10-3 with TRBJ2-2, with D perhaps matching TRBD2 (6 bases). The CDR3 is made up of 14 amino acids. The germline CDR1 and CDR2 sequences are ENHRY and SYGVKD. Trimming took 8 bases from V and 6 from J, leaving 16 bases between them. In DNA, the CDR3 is TGTGCCATCGCGGGACTCGAGCGGCCCGGGGAGCTGTTTTTT. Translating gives CAIAGLERPGELFF.

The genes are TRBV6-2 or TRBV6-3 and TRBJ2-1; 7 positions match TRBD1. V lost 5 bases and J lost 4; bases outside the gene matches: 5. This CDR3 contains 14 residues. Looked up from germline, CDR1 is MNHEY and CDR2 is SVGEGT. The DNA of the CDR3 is TGTGCCAGCAGTACCGGACAGGATTACAATGAGCAGTTCTTC. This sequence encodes CASSTGQDYNEQFF.

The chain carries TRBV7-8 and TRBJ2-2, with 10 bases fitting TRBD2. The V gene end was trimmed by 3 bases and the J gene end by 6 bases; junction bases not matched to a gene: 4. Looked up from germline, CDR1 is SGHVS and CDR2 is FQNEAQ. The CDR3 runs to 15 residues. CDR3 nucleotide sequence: TGTGCCAGCAGCTTGGCTAGCGGGGGTTCCGGGGAGCTGTTTTTT. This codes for CASSLASGGSGELFF.

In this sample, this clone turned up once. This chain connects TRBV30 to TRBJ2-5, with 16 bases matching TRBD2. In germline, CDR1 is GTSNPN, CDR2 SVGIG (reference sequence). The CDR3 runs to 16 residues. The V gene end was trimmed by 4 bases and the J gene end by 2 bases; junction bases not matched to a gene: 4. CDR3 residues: CAWTPGLAGGQETQYF. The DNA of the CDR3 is TGTGCCTGGACTCCGGGACTAGCGGGGGGGCAAGAGACCCAGTACTTC.

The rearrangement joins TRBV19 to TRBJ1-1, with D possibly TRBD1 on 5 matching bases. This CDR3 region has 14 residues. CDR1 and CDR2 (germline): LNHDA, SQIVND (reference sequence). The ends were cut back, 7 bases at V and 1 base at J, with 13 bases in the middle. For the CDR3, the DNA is TGTGCCAGTAACCTCCAGGGAGGGAACACTGAAGCTTTCTTT. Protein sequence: CASNLQGGNTEAFF.